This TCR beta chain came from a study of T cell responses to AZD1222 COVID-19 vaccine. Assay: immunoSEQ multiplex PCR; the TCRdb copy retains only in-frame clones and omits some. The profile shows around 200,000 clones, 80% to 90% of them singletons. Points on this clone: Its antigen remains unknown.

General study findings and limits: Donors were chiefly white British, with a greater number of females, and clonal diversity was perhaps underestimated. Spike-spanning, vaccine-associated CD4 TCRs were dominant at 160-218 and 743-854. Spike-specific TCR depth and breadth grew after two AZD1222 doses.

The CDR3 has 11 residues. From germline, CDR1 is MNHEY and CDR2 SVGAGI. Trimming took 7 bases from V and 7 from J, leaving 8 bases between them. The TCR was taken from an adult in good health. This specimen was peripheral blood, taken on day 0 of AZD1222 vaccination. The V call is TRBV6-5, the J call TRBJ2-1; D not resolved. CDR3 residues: CASTSVNEQFF. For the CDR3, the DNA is TGTGCCAGCACGTCAGTAAATGAGCAGTTCTTC.